Below are 20 T cell receptor beta chains sequenced from a single sample in a study of follicular helper T cells after annual influenza vaccination. The method was immunoSEQ multiplex PCR; TCRdb's version includes in-frame clones alone and lacks a portion of them. The repertoire holds several thousand clones, with around 83% as singletons. Time point defined: 2015-2016 season, 7 days after influenza vaccination. The material was CXCR5+ CD38- circulating T follicular helper cells from blood, obtained 7 days after influenza vaccination. Subset of the sample: circulating Tfh, non-naive CD4+CXCR5+PD-1+ (ICOS+CD38+ or ICOS-CD38-). Receptors originate from an adult who received the influenza vaccine.

The rearrangement uses TRBV7-9 and TRBJ2-1; weak D call: TRBD1 (5 bases). The CDR3 spans 11 residues. CDR1 SEHNR and CDR2 FQNEAQ come from the germline V gene (reference sequence). Trimming cost V 8 bases and J 10 bases, with 12 bases left between them. CDR3 in amino acids: CASAIAGEQFF. In nucleotides, the CDR3 is TGTGCCAGCGCGATCGCAGGGGAGCAGTTCTTC.

The chain is built from TRBV11-2 and TRBJ2-5; D is ambiguous. CDR1 SGHAT and CDR2 FQNNGV come from the germline V gene. Trimming cost V 0 bases and J 5 bases, with 10 bases left between them. The CDR3 loop spans 14 amino acids. CDR3 coding DNA: TGTGCCAGCAGCTTAGATCCGAGTAGGGAGACCCAGTACTTC. Translation: CASSLDPSRETQYF.

This clone was recorded a few times. The V gene is TRBV2, the J gene TRBJ2-7; TRBD1 might be the D (6 bases). V lost 6 bases, J lost 0 bases, and 12 bases lay in between. The CDR3 has 14 residues. From germline, CDR1 is SNHLY and CDR2 FYNNEI. CDR3 protein: CASSGQRSSYEQYF. CDR3 nucleotides: TGTGCCAGCAGCGGACAGAGGAGCTCCTACGAGCAGTACTTC. Supplemented by reference TRBV2 and TRBJ2-7, the full variable domain reads EPEVTQTPSHQVTQMGQEVILRCVPISNHLYFYWYRQILGQKVEFLVSFYNNEISEKSEIFDDQFSVERPDGSNFTLKIRSTKLEDSAMYFCASSGQRSSYEQYFGPGTRLTVT.

The chain recombines TRBV28 with TRBJ2-6, with unresolved D. V was trimmed by 6 bases and J by 1 base, leaving 13 bases between them. The CDR3 spans 16 residues. Per the germline V gene, CDR1 is MDHEN and CDR2 is SYDVKM. CDR3 sequence (DNA): TGTGCCAGCAGACCCCGAGGAGAATCTGGGGCCAACGTCCTGACTTTC. It is translated as CASRPRGESGANVLTF.

The genes are TRBV28 and TRBJ1-3, with D hard to call. The germline gives CDR1 MDHEN, CDR2 SYDVKM. This CDR3 is 16 amino acids long. V lost 8 bases to trimming and J lost 0 bases, with 17 bases between them. The CDR3 DNA reads TGTGCCAGCGGACTACCCCGCCCCAGCTCTGGAAACACCATATATTTT. Translation: CASGLPRPSSGNTIYF. The full variable domain, in which reference TRBV28 and TRBJ1-3 provide the parts outside the CDR3, is DVKVTQSSRYLVKRTGEKVFLECVQDMDHENMFWYRQDPGLGLRLIYFSYDVKMKEKGDIPEGYSVSREKKERFSLILESASTNQTSMYLCASGLPRPSSGNTIYFGEGSWLTVV.

The V call is TRBV15, the J call TRBJ2-7; unclear D gene. This CDR3 region has 16 residues. CDR1 and CDR2 (germline): LNHNV, YYDKDF (reference sequence). Trimming left V 1 base short and J 2 bases short, with 15 bases between. The CDR3 region has the DNA TGTGCCACCAGCAGAGGCCCTCCCGGCCAGGCCTACGAGCAGTACTTC. Its protein is CATSRGPPGQAYEQYF.

V and J are TRBV18 and TRBJ2-2; D might be TRBD2 (5 bases). Germline V CDR1 and CDR2: KGHSH, LQKENI. The CDR3 spans 13 residues. The germline V and J ends were trimmed by 8 bases and 6 bases, with 13 bases remaining between them. The CDR3 region has the DNA TGTGCCAGCCAAGAACTAGGGCCCGGGGAGCTGTTTTTT. This encodes CASQELGPGELFF.

The chain is built from TRBV5-4 and TRBJ2-3, with 9 bases that match TRBD2. Germline CDR1 and CDR2: SGHNT and YYREEE (reference sequence). CDR3 length equals 15 residues. J lost 5 bases, V lost 2 bases, and 6 bases had no gene match. The CDR3 here is CASSLGGGAKDTQYF. The CDR3 DNA reads TGTGCCAGCAGCTTAGGCGGGGGGGCCAAAGATACGCAGTATTTT.

This clone was detected only a few times. The chain links TRBV7-3 to TRBJ2-1; D is unresolved. The CDR3 consists of 13 residues. Trimming left V 0 bases short and J 12 bases short, with 12 bases between. The V gene's germline CDR1 is SGHTA and CDR2 FQGTGA. The CDR3 DNA is TGTGCCAGCAGCTTAACGGTCGATGCGAGGCAGTTCTTC. Its translation is CASSLTVDARQFF.

This clone occurred a few times. The CDR3 region has the DNA TGTGCCAGTACTTCTTCTCGTCGGCCCCAGCATTTT. Translating it yields CASTSSRRPQHF. The chain combines TRBV6-1 with TRBJ1-5; D is uncertain. Germline V gene lookup returns CDR1 MNHNS and CDR2 SASEGT. V dropped 9 bases and J dropped 9 bases, with 15 bases sitting between them. The CDR3 runs to 12 residues.

The rearrangement links TRBV2 to TRBJ2-4; D is unclear. The ends were cut back, 0 bases at V and 0 bases at J, with 12 bases in the middle. The CDR3 has 17 amino acids. Looked up from germline, CDR1 is SNHLY and CDR2 is FYNNEI. CDR3 region: CASSEAPQTLAKNIQYF. The CDR3 nucleotides read TGTGCCAGCAGTGAAGCCCCGCAGACACTAGCCAAAAACATTCAGTACTTC.

This clone has a single count. The V and J genes are TRBV19 and TRBJ1-2, with 7 nucleotides matching TRBD1. Germline V gives CDR1 LNHDA, CDR2 SQIVND (reference sequence). V was pared by 7 bases and J by 0 bases, with 8 bases of the junction left unmatched. This CDR3 is 15 amino acids long. The CDR3 loop is CASTEDRRANYGYTF. The DNA of the CDR3 is TGTGCCAGTACCGAGGACAGGCGGGCTAACTATGGCTACACCTTC. The whole variable domain, remainder taken from reference TRBV19 and TRBJ1-2, is DGGITQSPKYLFRKEGQNVTLSCEQNLNHDAMYWYRQDPGQGLRLIYYSQIVNDFQKGDIAEGYSVSREKKESFPLTVTSAQKNPTAFYLCASTEDRRANYGYTFGSGTRLTVV.

This rearrangement joins TRBV5-1 to TRBJ2-3, with TRBD2 as a possible D gene (6 bases). The CDR3 spans 13 residues. Trimming shortened V by 5 bases and J by 1 base, and 8 bases separated the two germline ends. Germline values: CDR1 SGHRS, CDR2 YFSETQ. CDR3 DNA: TGCGCCAGCAGTCCTAGCGGCACAGATACGCAGTATTTT. Translated, it gives CASSPSGTDTQYF.

This rearrangement joins TRBV7-2 to TRBJ2-6; D not certain. This CDR3 is 15 amino acids long. Germline-derived CDR1 and CDR2 are SGHTA and FQGNSA. The V gene lost 5 bases and the J gene lost 2 bases, with 10 bases spanning the gap. CDR3 residues: CASSLTTPGANVLTF. The CDR3 DNA reads TGTGCCAGCAGCCTAACCACCCCTGGGGCCAACGTCCTGACTTTC.

The chain links TRBV19 to TRBJ1-5; a possible D gene is TRBD1 (6 bases). Trimming took 7 bases from V and 0 from J, leaving 13 bases between them. The CDR3 is 15 amino acids. Germline values: CDR1 LNHDA, CDR2 SQIVND (reference sequence). CDR3 sequence (DNA): TGTGCCAGTAACCGACAGGATGATAGCAATCAGCCCCAGCATTTT. This encodes CASNRQDDSNQPQHF.

The chain recombines TRBV9 with TRBJ2-3; 7 positions agree with TRBD2. Germline assignment: CDR1 SGDLS and CDR2 YYNGEE. The CDR3 covers 15 residues. Trimming at V came to 2 bases and at J to 4 bases, leaving 7 bases not matched to a gene. The chain's CDR3 is CASSVSRGSADTQYF. The CDR3 region has the DNA TGTGCCAGCAGCGTCTCGCGGGGGAGTGCAGATACGCAGTATTTT. The complete variable domain, with remaining parts taken from reference TRBV9 and TRBJ2-3, reads DSGVTQTPKHLITATGQRVTLRCSPRSGDLSVYWYQQSLDQGLQFLIQYYNGEERAKGNILERFSAQQFPDLHSELNLSSLELGDSALYFCASSVSRGSADTQYFGPGTRLTVL.

This clone was seen a few times. This chain links TRBV7-9 with TRBJ1-2, with D uncertain. This CDR3 has 10 amino acids. V was cut by 8 bases and J by 5 bases, with 6 bases left in between. CDR1 and CDR2 (germline): SEHNR, FQNEAQ (reference sequence). For the CDR3, the DNA is TGTGCCAGCGATCTTTATGGCTACACCTTC. Translating gives CASDLYGYTF.

This clone was seen a few times. The chain carries TRBV9 and TRBJ2-7; D gene uncertain. CDR3 length: 14 residues. Per germline, CDR1 SGDLS and CDR2 YYNGEE. Trimming removed 3 bases at V and 6 bases at J, with 16 bases between. The CDR3 bases are TGTGCCAGCAGCGAAACCGGGCCCTGGGGCGAGCAGTACTTC. It codes for CASSETGPWGEQYF.

The genes are TRBV7-9 and TRBJ1-2; D is undetermined. This CDR3 comprises 13 residues. V dropped 5 bases and J dropped 5 bases, with 12 bases sitting between them. The germline V gene has CDR1 SEHNR and CDR2 FQNEAQ (reference sequence). The chain's CDR3 is CASSPFGSYGYTF. The CDR3 DNA is TGTGCCAGCAGCCCCTTCGGGTCATATGGCTACACCTTC.

The J gene is TRBJ2-5, the V gene TRBV11-2, with 13 nucleotides matching TRBD2. Germline-derived CDR1 and CDR2 are SGHAT and FQNNGV. The trim removed 4 bases at V and 4 bases at J, leaving 9 bases unmatched. The CDR3 consists of 17 residues. CDR3 coding DNA: TGTGCCAGCAGCTCGGGACTAGCGGGGAGGGTAGGAGAGACCCAGTACTTC. Translation: CASSSGLAGRVGETQYF.